The next 7 T cell receptor beta chains were all read from a single sample in a study of blood T cell repertoires in COVID-19. Data came from immunoSEQ multiplex PCR; TCRdb stores just in-frame clones and leaves some out. The sample records some 71,000 clones, approximately 90% being singletons. Sequenced: peripheral blood. These receptors were collected from a woman aged 18-29 years with acute or convalescent COVID-19.

V gene TRBV2 combines with J gene TRBJ1-1; D is unresolved. V was shortened by 9 bases and J by 0 bases, with 11 bases between the two germline ends. The CDR3 consists of 13 residues. CDR1 and CDR2 (germline): SNHLY, FYNNEI. DNA for the CDR3: TGTGCCAGTATTTCAGTCATGAACACTGAAGCTTTCTTT. This sequence encodes CASISVMNTEAFF. The full variable domain, in which reference TRBV2 and TRBJ1-1 provide the parts outside the CDR3, is EPEVTQTPSHQVTQMGQEVILRCVPISNHLYFYWYRQILGQKVEFLVSFYNNEISEKSEIFDDQFSVERPDGSNFTLKIRSTKLEDSAMYFCASISVMNTEAFFGQGTRLTVV.

The chain carries TRBV4-1 and TRBJ1-4; a weak D match, TRBD1 (6 bases). Trimming cost V 4 bases and J 4 bases, with 22 bases left between them. The germline gives CDR1 MGHRA, CDR2 YSYEKL. The CDR3 is made up of 18 amino acids. The CDR3 loop is CASSPGTGTNSFNEKLFF. The CDR3 nucleotides read TGCGCCAGCAGCCCGGGAACAGGGACTAATTCCTTTAATGAAAAACTGTTTTTT.

The V and J genes are TRBV2 and TRBJ2-3, with no clear D. CDR3 size: 14 residues. Germline values: CDR1 SNHLY, CDR2 FYNNEI. Here the CDR3 DNA reads TGTGCACACGACCCCGGCGGAATCACAGATACGCAGTATTTT. Protein sequence: CAHDPGGITDTQYF.

This chain connects TRBV4-1 to TRBJ1-4; no definite D call. The V gene's germline CDR1 is MGHRA and CDR2 YSYEKL. This CDR3 spans 14 amino acids. Trimming left V 1 base short and J 0 bases short, with 3 bases between. CDR3 bases: TGCGCCAGCAGCCAAGCCGCAACTAATGAAAAACTGTTTTTT. It yields the protein CASSQAATNEKLFF.

The chain uses TRBV4-1 and TRBJ2-1, with D unresolved. The germline CDR1 and CDR2 sequences are MGHRA and YSYEKL. The length of the CDR3 is 16 residues. Trimming stripped 2 bases from V and 1 base from J, with 12 bases between. CDR3: CASSQLPRFSYNEQFF. In nucleotides, the CDR3 is TGCGCCAGCAGCCAACTCCCCCGGTTTTCCTACAATGAGCAGTTCTTC.

The chain carries TRBV2 and TRBJ2-5; D gene uncertain. CDR1 and CDR2 from the germline V gene are SNHLY and FYNNEI. V was clipped by 4 bases and J by 5 bases, with 8 bases between them. This CDR3 spans 12 amino acids. CDR3 in amino acids: CASSGLSETQYF. The DNA for the CDR3 is TGTGCCAGCAGTGGCCTATCGGAGACCCAGTACTTC.

V gene TRBV2 combines with J gene TRBJ2-3, with a tentative D call TRBD1 (6 bases). The ends were cut back, 6 bases at V and 3 bases at J, with 16 bases in the middle. The CDR3 loop spans 15 amino acids. Germline V lookup: CDR1 SNHLY, CDR2 FYNNEI. The CDR3 bases are TGTGCCAGCAGCGACCCGTCAACAGGGACAGATACGCAGTATTTT. As protein: CASSDPSTGTDTQYF.